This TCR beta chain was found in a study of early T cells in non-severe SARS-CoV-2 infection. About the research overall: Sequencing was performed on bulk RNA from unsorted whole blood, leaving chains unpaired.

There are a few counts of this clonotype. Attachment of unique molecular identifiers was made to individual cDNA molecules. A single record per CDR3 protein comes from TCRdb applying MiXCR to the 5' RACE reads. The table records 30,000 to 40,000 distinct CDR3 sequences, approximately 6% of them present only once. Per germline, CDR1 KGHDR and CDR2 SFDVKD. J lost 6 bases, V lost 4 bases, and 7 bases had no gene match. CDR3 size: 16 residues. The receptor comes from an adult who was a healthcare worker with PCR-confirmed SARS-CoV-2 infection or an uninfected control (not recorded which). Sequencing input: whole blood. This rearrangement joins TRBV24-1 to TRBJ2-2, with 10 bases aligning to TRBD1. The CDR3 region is CATSERTGGFPGELFF. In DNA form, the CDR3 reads TGTGCCACCAGTGAGAGGACAGGGGGGTTCCCCGGGGAGCTGTTTTTT.